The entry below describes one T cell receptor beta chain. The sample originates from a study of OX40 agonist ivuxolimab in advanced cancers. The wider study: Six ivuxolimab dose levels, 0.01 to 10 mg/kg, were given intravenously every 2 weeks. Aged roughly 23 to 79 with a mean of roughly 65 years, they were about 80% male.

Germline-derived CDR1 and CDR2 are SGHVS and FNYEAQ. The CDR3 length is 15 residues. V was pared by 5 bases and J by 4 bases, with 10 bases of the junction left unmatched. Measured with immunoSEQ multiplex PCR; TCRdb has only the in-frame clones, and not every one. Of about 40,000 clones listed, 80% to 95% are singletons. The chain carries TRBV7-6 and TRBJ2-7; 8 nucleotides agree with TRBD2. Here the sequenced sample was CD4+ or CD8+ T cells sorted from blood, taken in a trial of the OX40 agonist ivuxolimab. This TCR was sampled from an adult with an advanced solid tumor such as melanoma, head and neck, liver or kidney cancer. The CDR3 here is CASSASAASGYEQYF. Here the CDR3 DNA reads TGTGCCAGCAGCGCTAGCGCGGCTAGCGGGTACGAGCAGTACTTC. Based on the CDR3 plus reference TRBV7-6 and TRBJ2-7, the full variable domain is GAGVSQSPRYKVTKRGQDVALRCDPISGHVSLYWYRQALGQGPEFLTYFNYEAQQDKSGLPNDRFSAERPEGSISTLTIQRTEQRDSAMYRCASSASAASGYEQYFGPGTRLTVT.